This T cell receptor (beta chain) was sequenced during a study of cytomegalovirus exposure and HLA in healthy donors. Study results and caveats: The authors later linked a missense DCLRE1C variant to TCR beta V- and J-gene trimming. In an earlier analysis, productive rearrangement rates for most beta V segments clustered near 87% or 30%. An Asian-associated ancestry cluster reportedly showed fewer N-insertions than the approximately 690-donor mean in a later analysis. An assumption of roughly uniform sequencing depth across donors underlay the presence/absence analyses.

The PCR was carried out with 60 Vbeta primers and 13 Jbeta primers. Repertoires were generated with immunoSEQ multiplex PCR, while TCRdb's copy carries only in-frame clones and drops some. The sample lists around 110,000 clones; 75% to 85% were seen once. This clone was counted once. The antigen remains undetermined. Germline-derived CDR1 and CDR2 are MDHEN and SYDVKM. Trimming left V 6 bases short and J 7 bases short, with 10 bases between. The CDR3 has 12 residues. The source material was PBMCs. The clonotype originates from a woman aged 18-29 years in good health and CMV-seropositive. The chain has TRBV28 and TRBJ1-5; weak D call: TRBD1 (5 bases). For the CDR3, the DNA is TGTGCCAGCAGGGGGACTGAACAGCCCCAGCATTTT. Its protein is CASRGTEQPQHF.